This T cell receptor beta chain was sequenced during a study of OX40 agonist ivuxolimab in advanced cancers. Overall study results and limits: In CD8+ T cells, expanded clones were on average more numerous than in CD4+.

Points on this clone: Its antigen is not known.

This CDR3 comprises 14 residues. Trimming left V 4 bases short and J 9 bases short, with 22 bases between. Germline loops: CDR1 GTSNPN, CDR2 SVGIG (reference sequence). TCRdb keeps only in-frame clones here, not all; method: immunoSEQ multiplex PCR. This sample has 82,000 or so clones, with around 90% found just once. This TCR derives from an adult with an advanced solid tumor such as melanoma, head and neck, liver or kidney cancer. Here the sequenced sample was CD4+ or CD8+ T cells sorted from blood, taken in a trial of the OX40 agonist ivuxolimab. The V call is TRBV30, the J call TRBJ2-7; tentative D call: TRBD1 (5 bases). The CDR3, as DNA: TGTGCCTGGAACTCCTTGGCAGGGCTTAGGGGGCAGTACTTC. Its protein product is CAWNSLAGLRGQYF. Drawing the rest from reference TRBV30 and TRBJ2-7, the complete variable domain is SQTIHQWPATLVQPVGSPLSLECTVEGTSNPNLYWYRQAAGRGLQLLFYSVGIGQISSEVPQNLSASRPQDRQFILSSKKLLLSDSGFYLCAWNSLAGLRGQYFGPGTRLTVT.